This T cell receptor (beta chain) was sequenced in a study of Tregs in tolerant kidney transplant recipients. TCRdb's table, derived via immunoSEQ multiplex PCR, lists solely in-frame clones and lacks some. The sample lists some 66,000 clones, roughly 89% occurring once. Thawed PBMCs were FACS-sorted into unstimulated CD4+CD25+CD127- regulatory T cells, CD4+CD25- non-regulatory cells, CD4 and CD8 cells. Broader study findings: Tolerant patients' donor-specific Tregs expanded beyond overall Tregs, suggesting antigen-driven growth.

In regard to this clone: Its antigen is still unknown.

CDR3 size: 13 residues. Germline V gene lookup returns CDR1 SSHAT and CDR2 FNYEAQ (reference sequence). J lost 3 bases, V lost 2 bases, and 0 bases had no gene match. The sequencing used CD8+ T cells from blood, collected before the transplant. The chain couples TRBV7-7 to TRBJ2-7; 8 bases match TRBD1. This sequence was found in a human donor who received a combined kidney and bone marrow transplant. In DNA, the CDR3 is TGTGCCAGCAGCTTAACAGGGGGCTACGAGCAGTACTTC. It yields the protein CASSLTGGYEQYF.